The present T cell receptor (beta chain) was sequenced within a study of T cells in Graves' hyperthyroidism and ophthalmopathy. Study-wide points: Ophthalmopathy, which appeared later, was predicted by the model a median around 6.5 months before onset. Within blood appeared most thyroid clonotypes that had expanded above 0.001.

The length of the CDR3 is 13 residues. V dropped 5 bases and J dropped 3 bases, with 7 bases sitting between them. CDR1 and CDR2 (germline): MNHEY, SMNVEV (reference sequence). The diagnostic basis comprised clinical symptoms, serum thyroxine and TRAb, thyroid ultrasound and orbital computed tomography. The sample of blood was obtained at first hyperthyroidism diagnosis (before any ophthalmopathy symptoms). This clonotype was seen only a few times. Its antigen remains unidentified. TCR beta CDR3 regions were amplified from RNA. Primed by the HTBI set, a first-round RT-PCR was run on the TCR CDR3. Using its own MiXCR run on the multiplex PCR reads, TCRdb lists one record per CDR3 protein. The repertoire has 600,000 to 850,000 distinct CDR3 sequences, over 15% of them found once; the top ten carry 16%.

The specimen was blood. The rearrangement links TRBV27 to TRBJ2-2; D is undetermined. The source of this sequence is a woman aged 50 to 60 with Graves' hyperthyroidism that later progressed to Graves' ophthalmopathy. CDR3 bases: TGTGCCAGCAGTATGCATTACACCGGGGAGCTGTTTTTT. The encoded protein is CASSMHYTGELFF.